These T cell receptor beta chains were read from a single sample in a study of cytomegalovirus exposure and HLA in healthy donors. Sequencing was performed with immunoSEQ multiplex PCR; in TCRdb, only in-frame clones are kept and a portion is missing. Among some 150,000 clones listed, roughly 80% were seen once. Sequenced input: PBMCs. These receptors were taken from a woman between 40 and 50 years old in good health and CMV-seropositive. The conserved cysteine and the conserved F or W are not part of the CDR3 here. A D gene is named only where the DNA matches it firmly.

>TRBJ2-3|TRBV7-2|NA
ASSQTGGGTDTQY
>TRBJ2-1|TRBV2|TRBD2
ASSELGGGAYNEQF
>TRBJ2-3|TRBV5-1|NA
ASSFDSFSTDTQY
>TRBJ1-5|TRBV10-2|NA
ASSELTNNQPQH
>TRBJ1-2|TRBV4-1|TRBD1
ASSQDDRGFSGYT
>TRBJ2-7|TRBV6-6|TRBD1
ASSPTRQGIGYEQY
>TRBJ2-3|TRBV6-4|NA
ASSDSIGSTDTQY
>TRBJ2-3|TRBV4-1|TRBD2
ASSQREGDTQY
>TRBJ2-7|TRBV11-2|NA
ASSPASSYEQY
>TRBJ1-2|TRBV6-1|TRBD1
ASSLTGDYGYT
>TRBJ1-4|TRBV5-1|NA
ASSRVINEKLF
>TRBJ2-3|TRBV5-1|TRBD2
ASSSGGLTDTQY
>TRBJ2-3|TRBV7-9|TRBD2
ASSPITSGGVADTQY
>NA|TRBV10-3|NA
AISESTATYEQY
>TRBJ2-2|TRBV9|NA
ASSVGGLGELF
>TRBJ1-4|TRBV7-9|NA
ASSFEEGITNEKLF
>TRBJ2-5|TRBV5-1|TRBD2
ASSLSSGEETQY
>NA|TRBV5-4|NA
ASSFQGGSYEQY
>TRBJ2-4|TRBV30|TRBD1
AWDQGVRAIQY
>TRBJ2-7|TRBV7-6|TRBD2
ASSPGLGGGEQY
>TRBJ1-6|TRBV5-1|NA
ASSSTGSNNSPLH
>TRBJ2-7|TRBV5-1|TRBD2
ASSLGGGSYEQY
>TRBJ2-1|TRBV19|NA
ASSAVDRSKNEQF
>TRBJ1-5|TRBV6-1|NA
ASSNRDNNQPQH
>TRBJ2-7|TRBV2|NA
ASSEGRLSYEQY
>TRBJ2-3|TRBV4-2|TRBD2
ASGLAGGWTDTQY
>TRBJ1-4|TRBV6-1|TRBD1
ASSLYRGSEKLF
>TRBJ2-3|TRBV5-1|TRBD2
ASRDGRGGPDTQY
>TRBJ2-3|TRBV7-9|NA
AGSFSGGTDTQY
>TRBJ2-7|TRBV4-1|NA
ASSLRTVPPYEQY
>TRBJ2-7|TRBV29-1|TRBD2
SVVGLAAYEQY
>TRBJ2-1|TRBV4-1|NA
ASSLRQEWDEQF
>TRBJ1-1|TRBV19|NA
ASSLAYRDIGAF
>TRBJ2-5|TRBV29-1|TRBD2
SGSGLAGAPFQETQY
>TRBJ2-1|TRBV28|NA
ASSPGPAGPEQF
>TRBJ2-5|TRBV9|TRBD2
ASSVTSGGPQTQY
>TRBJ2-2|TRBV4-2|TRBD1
ASSQDRTGGKTGELF
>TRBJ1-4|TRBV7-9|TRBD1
SSSLALGAGGEKLF
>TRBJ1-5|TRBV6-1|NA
ASRELGRGGQPQH
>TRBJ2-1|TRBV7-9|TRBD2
ASSPGLAGTYNEQF
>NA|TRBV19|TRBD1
ASSRDRGKSYEQY
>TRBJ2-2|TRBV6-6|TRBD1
ASSWTGALSGELF
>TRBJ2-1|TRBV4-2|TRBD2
ASSQTTSGYNEQF
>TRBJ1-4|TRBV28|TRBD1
ASSLGGGWEKLF
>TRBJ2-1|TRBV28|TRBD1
ASSAGTGGSYEQF
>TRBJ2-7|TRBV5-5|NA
ASSQGAEQY
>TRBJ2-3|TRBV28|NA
ASRAQGIGTQY
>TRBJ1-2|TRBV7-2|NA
ASSLVLAVYYGYT
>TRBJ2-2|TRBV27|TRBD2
ASSLYDSGGGGELF
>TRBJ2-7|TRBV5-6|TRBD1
ASRERDRGTYEQY
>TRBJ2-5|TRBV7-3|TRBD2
ASSFRAGEETQY
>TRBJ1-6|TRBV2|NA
ASRSTGPNSPLH
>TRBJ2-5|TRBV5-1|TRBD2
ASSRTSGGETQY